The 20 T cell receptor beta chains listed next were all sequenced from one sample in a study of T-cell memory formation after mild COVID-19. TCRdb analysed the 5' RACE reads with MiXCR anew, one entry per CDR3 protein. The table records fewer than 400,000 distinct CDR3 sequences, about a sixth of them present only once. The sequenced material came from PBMCs or a T cell subset sorted from them (not recorded which). The receptor source for this set is a man aged 18-30 years who had mild COVID-19 (a few samples of this study predate the infection). Cell type and time point are not known.

The gene calls are TRBV5-6 and TRBJ2-7; D is perhaps TRBD1 (6 bases). CDR1 and CDR2 from the germline V gene are SGHDT and YYEEEE. The CDR3 extends over 14 amino acids. Trimming removed 4 bases from V and 0 bases from J, with 11 bases in between. The CDR3 protein is CASSRRDNSYEQYV. CDR3 nucleotides: TGTGCCAGCAGCCGTCGGGACAACTCCTACGAGCAGTACGTC.

The chain has TRBV6-1 and TRBJ2-7, with D perhaps matching TRBD2 (6 bases). Germline V lookup: CDR1 MNHNS, CDR2 SASEGT. V dropped 7 bases and J dropped 9 bases, with 19 bases sitting between them. The CDR3 length is 13 residues. The CDR3 DNA is TGTGCCAGCACCCCCGTTAGGGCGGGGAGGCAGTACTTC. This translates into CASTPVRAGRQYF.

This clonotype was seen only a few times. The V and J genes are TRBV20-1 and TRBJ2-3; no reliable D call. Germline V lookup: CDR1 DFQATT, CDR2 SNEGSKA (reference sequence). Deletions cut 1 base from V and 6 bases from J, with 14 bases between. The CDR3 is made up of 14 amino acids. The DNA for the CDR3 is TGCAGTGCTAGAGTCCCCCCGAGGAAGGATACGCAGTATTTT. It is translated as CSARVPPRKDTQYF.

The chain couples TRBV4-3 to TRBJ2-3; D possibly matches TRBD1 or TRBD2 (6 bases each). The ends were cut back, 0 bases at V and 2 bases at J, with 18 bases in the middle. CDR3 length: 18 residues. CDR1 and CDR2 (germline): LGHNA, YSLEER. CDR3 nucleotides: TGCGCCAGCAGCCAAGAGCCCCCGGGGGCCCTTACCACAGATACGCAGTATTTT. As protein: CASSQEPPGALTTDTQYF.

V usage is TRBV12-3 or TRBV12-4 and J usage is TRBJ1-5; 12 bases are a match to TRBD1. Trimming at V came to 6 bases and at J to 7 bases, leaving 7 bases not matched to a gene. The CDR3 has 15 residues. CDR3 nucleotides: TGTGCCAGCAGCCCCGGGGACAGGGGGCACCAGCCCCAGCATTTT. Residues: CASSPGDRGHQPQHF.

This clonotype was observed a handful of times. This chain uses TRBV30 with TRBJ2-5; 7 bases are a match to TRBD2. This CDR3 is 13 amino acids long. V shed 2 bases and J 6 bases; nucleotides not matched to a gene: 6. Germline values: CDR1 GTSNPN, CDR2 SVGIG (reference sequence). The chain's CDR3 is CAWSMASGKTQYF. The CDR3 DNA follows: TGTGCCTGGAGTATGGCGAGCGGGAAGACCCAGTACTTC.

This clonotype was found a few times. The V gene is TRBV7-9, the J gene TRBJ2-1; 7 nucleotides line up with TRBD2. V lost 11 bases to trimming and J lost 10 bases; unmatched junction nucleotides: 8. The germline V gene encodes CDR1 SEHNR and CDR2 FQNEAQ (reference sequence). This CDR3 comprises 11 residues. The CDR3 nucleotides read TGTGCCGGCGGGGGTTCGAGGGAGCAGTTCTTC. This gives the protein CAGGGSREQFF.

This clonotype appeared a few times. The chain combines TRBV7-8 with TRBJ2-3; 7 bases match TRBD1. J lost 3 bases, V lost 5 bases, and 17 bases had no gene match. Germline V gives CDR1 SGHVS, CDR2 FQNEAQ. The CDR3 totals 18 residues. Here the CDR3 reads CASSRPEQGRVSTDTQYF. CDR3 coding DNA: TGTGCCAGCAGCCGACCCGAACAGGGGCGGGTTTCGACAGATACGCAGTATTTT.

The gene calls are TRBV5-1 and TRBJ1-3; D ambiguous. Germline assignment: CDR1 SGHRS and CDR2 YFSETQ. The ends were cut back, 2 bases at V and 2 bases at J, with 14 bases in the middle. This CDR3 spans 16 amino acids. CDR3 DNA: TGCGCCAGCAGCTTAGGAGCGGGGTCTCCTGGAAACACCATATATTTT. Translated, it gives CASSLGAGSPGNTIYF. The full variable domain, rest sourced from reference TRBV5-1 and TRBJ1-3, is KAGVTQTPRYLIKTRGQQVTLSCSPISGHRSVSWYQQTPGQGLQFLFEYFSETQRNKGNFPGRFSGRQFSNSRSEMNVSTLELGDSALYLCASSLGAGSPGNTIYFGEGSWLTVV.

This clonotype was observed many times. The genes are TRBV2 and TRBJ1-1; 7 bases agree with TRBD1. The germline gives CDR1 SNHLY, CDR2 FYNNEI. The CDR3 is 12 residues long. With 2 bases clipped from V and 8 bases from J, the junction kept 2 bases outside the gene matches. CDR3 sequence reads: CASSEQGVEAFF. In DNA form, the CDR3 reads TGTGCCAGCAGTGAACAGGGGGTGGAAGCTTTCTTT.

CDR3 nucleotides: TGTGCCAGCAGTTTAGAGGGGAGTTCACCCCTCCACTTT. Protein sequence: CASSLEGSSPLHF. The chain employs TRBV12-3 or TRBV12-4 and TRBJ1-6; D perhaps matches TRBD1 (5 bases). The CDR3 is made up of 13 amino acids. The germline V and J ends were trimmed by 1 base and 9 bases, with 7 bases remaining between them.

This clonotype was observed a few times. This chain connects TRBV7-2 to TRBJ2-5; 8 positions match TRBD1. V shed 9 bases, J shed 4 bases, and the junction held 10 bases outside the gene matches. Germline lookup yields CDR1 SGHTA and CDR2 FQGNSA. CDR3 length: 14 residues. In DNA, the CDR3 is TGTGCCAGTCGACAACTCGACAGGGGAGAGACCCAGTACTTC. Translation: CASRQLDRGETQYF.

This clonotype has more than one count but fewer than ten. V gene TRBV11-3 combines with J gene TRBJ2-2; tentatively, D is TRBD2 (6 bases). Germline V gene lookup returns CDR1 SGHNT and CDR2 YENEEA. V lost 5 bases and J lost 6, with 19 bases in between. The CDR3 consists of 16 residues. The chain's CDR3 is CASSARDSHLAGELFF. The CDR3 bases are TGTGCCAGCAGCGCACGGGACTCTCACCTGGCCGGGGAGCTGTTTTTT.

The CDR3 spells CASSEFVGAMDTQYF. The DNA of the CDR3 is TGTGCCAGCAGTGAGTTCGTCGGGGCAATGGATACGCAGTATTTT. The chain employs TRBV2 and TRBJ2-3; either TRBD1 or TRBD2 may supply D (5 bases each). The CDR3 is made up of 15 amino acids. The germline V and J ends were trimmed by 3 bases and 6 bases, with 16 bases remaining between them. CDR1 is SNHLY, CDR2 FYNNEI, per germline.

Only a few counts were recorded for this clonotype. V gene TRBV7-9 combines with J gene TRBJ1-2, with TRBD1 as a possible D gene (5 bases). Looked up from germline, CDR1 is SEHNR and CDR2 is FQNEAQ (reference sequence). V was pared by 0 bases and J by 6 bases, with 11 bases between. This CDR3 has 14 amino acids. CDR3 DNA sequence: TGTGCCAGCAGCTTAGCTGGGGGATATCATGGCTACACCTTC. It yields the protein CASSLAGGYHGYTF.

Only a few counts were recorded for this clonotype. This chain uses TRBV6-5 with TRBJ1-3, with 8 bases fitting TRBD1. The V gene end was trimmed by 6 bases and the J gene end by 1 base; junction bases not matched to a gene: 8. The germline CDR1 and CDR2 sequences are MNHEY and SVGAGI. The CDR3 is 16 amino acids. The CDR3 sequence is CASSQLQGASGNTIYF. In DNA form, the CDR3 reads TGTGCCAGCAGCCAACTCCAGGGGGCATCTGGAAACACCATATATTTT.

V is TRBV7-3 and J is TRBJ2-1, with TRBD2 matching over 9 bases. J was trimmed by 6 bases and V by 5 bases; bases with no gene match: 8. This CDR3 is built from 15 residues. Looked up from germline, CDR1 is SGHTA and CDR2 is FQGTGA. CDR3 DNA sequence: TGTGCCAGCAGCCCATTCGCGGGGGGGCCCAATGAGCAGTTCTTC. Its translation is CASSPFAGGPNEQFF.

V gene TRBV12-3 or TRBV12-4 combines with J gene TRBJ2-1; no reliable D call. The CDR3 loop spans 11 amino acids. Between the trimmed V and J ends, which lost 3 bases and 10 bases, there was a span of 7 bases. In DNA form, the CDR3 reads TGTGCCAGCAGTTTCAGGACGGAGCAGTTCTTC. Amino acid sequence: CASSFRTEQFF.

This clonotype was recorded a few times. This chain uses TRBV7-9 with TRBJ2-5; D uncertain. V lost 5 bases and J lost 1, with 14 bases in between. CDR1 is SEHNR and CDR2 is FQNEAQ in the germline V gene (reference sequence). CDR3 length equals 15 residues. The CDR3 DNA sequence: TGTGCCAGCAGCCTGGGCTCTATCGTCCAAGAGACCCAGTACTTC. Its translation: CASSLGSIVQETQYF.

This chain uses TRBV4-1 with TRBJ1-1, with 7 bases matching TRBD1. Looked up from germline, CDR1 is MGHRA and CDR2 is YSYEKL. This CDR3 comprises 15 residues. The V gene end was trimmed by 3 bases and the J gene end by 0 bases; junction bases not matched to a gene: 4. CDR3 in amino acids: CASSHRDRLNTEAFF. The CDR3 DNA reads TGCGCCAGCAGCCACCGGGACAGACTGAACACTGAAGCTTTCTTT.